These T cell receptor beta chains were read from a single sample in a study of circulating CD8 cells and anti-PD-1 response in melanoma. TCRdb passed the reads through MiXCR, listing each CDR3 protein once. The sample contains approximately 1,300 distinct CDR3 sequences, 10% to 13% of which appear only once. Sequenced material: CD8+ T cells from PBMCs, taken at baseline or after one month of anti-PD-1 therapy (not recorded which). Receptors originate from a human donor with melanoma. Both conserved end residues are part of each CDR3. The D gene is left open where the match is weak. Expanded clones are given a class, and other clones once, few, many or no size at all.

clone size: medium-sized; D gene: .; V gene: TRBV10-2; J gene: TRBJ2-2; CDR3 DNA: TGCGCCAGCGCCGAGTCGGAGCTGTTTTTT; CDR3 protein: CASAESELFF
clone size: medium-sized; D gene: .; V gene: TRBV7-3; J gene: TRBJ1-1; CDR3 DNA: TGTGCCAGCAGCTTAACGTCGGGGGACACTGAAGCTTTCTTT; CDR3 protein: CASSLTSGDTEAFF
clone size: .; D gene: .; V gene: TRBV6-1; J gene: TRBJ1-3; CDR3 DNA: TGTGCCAGCAGTGAAGTGTACACCATATATTTT; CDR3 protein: CASSEVYTIYF
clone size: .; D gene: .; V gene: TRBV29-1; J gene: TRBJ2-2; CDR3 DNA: TGCAGCGTATTACCGTGGGTGGCCGGGGAGCTGTTTTTT; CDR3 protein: CSVLPWVAGELFF
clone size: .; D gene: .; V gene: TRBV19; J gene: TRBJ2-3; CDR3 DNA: TGTGCCAGTAGTACTGGGGACGGCCTGGAGGATACGCAGTATTTT; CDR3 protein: CASSTGDGLEDTQYF
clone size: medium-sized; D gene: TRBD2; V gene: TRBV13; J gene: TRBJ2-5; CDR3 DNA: TGTGCCAGCAGCTTACGGTTCGGGGGGGCGAGGGAGACCCAGTACTTC; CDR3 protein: CASSLRFGGARETQYF
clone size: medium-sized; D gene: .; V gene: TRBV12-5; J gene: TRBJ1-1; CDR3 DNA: TGTGCTAGTGGATTTGCGGGGAACACTGAAGCTTTCTTT; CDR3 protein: CASGFAGNTEAFF
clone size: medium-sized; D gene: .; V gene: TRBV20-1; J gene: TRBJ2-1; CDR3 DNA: TGCAGTGCTAGAGATCTGGTGGGGGACGCCTACAATGAGCAGTTCTTC; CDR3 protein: CSARDLVGDAYNEQFF
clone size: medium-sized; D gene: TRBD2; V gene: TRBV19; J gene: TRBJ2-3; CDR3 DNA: TGTGCCAGTAGTATCGTGCTAGCGGGGCCGCGCACAGATACGCAGTATTTT; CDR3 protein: CASSIVLAGPRTDTQYF
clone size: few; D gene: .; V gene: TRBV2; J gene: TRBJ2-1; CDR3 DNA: TGTGCCAGCAGTGAGGAAGTGGGGGCCTACAATGAGCAGTTCTTC; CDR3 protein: CASSEEVGAYNEQFF
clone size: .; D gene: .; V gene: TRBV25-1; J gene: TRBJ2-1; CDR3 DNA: TGTGCCAGCAGTGAACTTTTGGGGGCCAATGAGCAGTTCTTC; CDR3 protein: CASSELLGANEQFF
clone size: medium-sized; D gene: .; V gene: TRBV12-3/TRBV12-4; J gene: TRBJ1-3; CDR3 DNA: TGTGCCAGCAGCCCACTAAGGGGGGCAGCAGGAAACACCATATATTTT; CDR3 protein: CASSPLRGAAGNTIYF
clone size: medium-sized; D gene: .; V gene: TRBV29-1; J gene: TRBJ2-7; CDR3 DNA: TGCAGCGTTGGGACGTCGTACGAGCAGTACTTC; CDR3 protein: CSVGTSYEQYF
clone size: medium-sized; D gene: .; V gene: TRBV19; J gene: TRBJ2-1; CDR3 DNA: TGTGCCAGTAGTATTGGGGGCTCCTACAATGAGCAGTTCTTC; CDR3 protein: CASSIGGSYNEQFF
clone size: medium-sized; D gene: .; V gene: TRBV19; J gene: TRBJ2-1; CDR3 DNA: TGTGCCAGTAGCGGGGCGGGGGCCAATGAGCAGTTCTTC; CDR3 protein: CASSGAGANEQFF
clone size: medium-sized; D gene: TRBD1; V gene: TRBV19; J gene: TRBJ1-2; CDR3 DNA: TGTGCCACCCCCGGGACAGGCAATGGCTACACCTTC; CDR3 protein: CATPGTGNGYTF
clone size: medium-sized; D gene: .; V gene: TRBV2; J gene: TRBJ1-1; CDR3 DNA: TGTGCCAGCGGTGGCACTGAAGCTTTCTTT; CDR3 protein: CASGGTEAFF
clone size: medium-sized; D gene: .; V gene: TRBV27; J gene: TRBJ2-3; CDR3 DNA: TGTGCCAGCAGTTTAGGCCTACAGGGTAGGGTTACGCAGTATTTT; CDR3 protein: CASSLGLQGRVTQYF
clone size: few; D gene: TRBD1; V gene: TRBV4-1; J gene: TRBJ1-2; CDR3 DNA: TGCGCCAGCAGCCAAGAGACCGGGACAGGGGGCAGCGGCTACACCTTC; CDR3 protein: CASSQETGTGGSGYTF
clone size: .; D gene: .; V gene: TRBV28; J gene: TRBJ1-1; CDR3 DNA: TGTGCCAGCAGTTTTGATCAGGGCAGGGGTATTGAAGCTTTCTTT; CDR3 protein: CASSFDQGRGIEAFF
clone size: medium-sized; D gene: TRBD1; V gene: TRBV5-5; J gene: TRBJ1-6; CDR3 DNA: TGTGCCAGCAGCTTGGGACAGGGTAATTCACCCCTCCACTTT; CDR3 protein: CASSLGQGNSPLHF
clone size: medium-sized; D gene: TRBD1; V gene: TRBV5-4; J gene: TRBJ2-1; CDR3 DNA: TGTGCCAGCAGCCCCGAGCCCCGTAGGACAGGCTATACCTTGAATGAGCAGTTCTTC; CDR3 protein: CASSPEPRRTGYTLNEQFF
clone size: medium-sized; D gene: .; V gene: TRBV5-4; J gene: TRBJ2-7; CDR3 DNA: TGTGCCAGCAGCTTCAGGGGAACCTACGAGCAGTACTTC; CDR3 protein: CASSFRGTYEQYF